This T cell receptor (beta chain) was retrieved from a study of blood T cell repertoires in COVID-19. About the study: The United States, Italy and Spain provided the acute and convalescent COVID-19 samples.

Data came from immunoSEQ multiplex PCR; TCRdb stores just in-frame clones and leaves some out. The sample consists of 310,000 or so clones, approximately 90% of them appearing once. This CDR3 region has 14 residues. V lost 3 bases and J lost 3, with 10 bases in between. Germline CDR1 SGHTA, CDR2 FQGNSA. The sequencing input was PBMCs or T cells enriched from blood (not recorded which). This clonotype was obtained from a woman under 30 who had recovered from COVID-19. V usage is TRBV7-2 and J usage is TRBJ2-3; D remains unclear. CDR3 amino acids: CASSLGGQTDTQYF. As DNA, the CDR3 is TGTGCCAGCAGCTTGGGTGGGCAGACAGATACGCAGTATTTT.